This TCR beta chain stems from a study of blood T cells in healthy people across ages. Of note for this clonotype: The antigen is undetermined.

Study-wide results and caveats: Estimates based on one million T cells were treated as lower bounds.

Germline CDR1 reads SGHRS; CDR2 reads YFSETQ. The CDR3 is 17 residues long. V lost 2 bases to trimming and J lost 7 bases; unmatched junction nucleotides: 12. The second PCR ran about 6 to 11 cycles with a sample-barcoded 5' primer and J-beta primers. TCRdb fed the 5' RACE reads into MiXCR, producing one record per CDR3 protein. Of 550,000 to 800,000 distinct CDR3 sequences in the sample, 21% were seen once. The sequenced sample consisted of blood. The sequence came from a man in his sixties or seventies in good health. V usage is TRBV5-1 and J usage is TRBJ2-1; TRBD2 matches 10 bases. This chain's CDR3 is CASSLVRQRGGQNEQFF. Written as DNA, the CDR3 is TGCGCCAGCAGCTTAGTGCGTCAGCGGGGGGGCCAGAATGAGCAGTTCTTC.